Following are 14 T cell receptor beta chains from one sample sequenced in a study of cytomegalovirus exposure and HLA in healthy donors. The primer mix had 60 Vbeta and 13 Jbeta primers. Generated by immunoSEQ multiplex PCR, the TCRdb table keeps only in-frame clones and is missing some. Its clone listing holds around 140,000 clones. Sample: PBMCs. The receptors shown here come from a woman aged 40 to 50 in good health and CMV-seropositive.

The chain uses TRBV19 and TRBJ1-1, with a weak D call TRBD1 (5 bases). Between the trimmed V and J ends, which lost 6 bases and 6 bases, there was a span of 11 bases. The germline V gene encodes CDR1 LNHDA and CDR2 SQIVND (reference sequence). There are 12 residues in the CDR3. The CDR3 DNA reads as TGTGCCAGTAGCCACCAGGGTGCTGAAGCTTTCTTT. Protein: CASSHQGAEAFF.

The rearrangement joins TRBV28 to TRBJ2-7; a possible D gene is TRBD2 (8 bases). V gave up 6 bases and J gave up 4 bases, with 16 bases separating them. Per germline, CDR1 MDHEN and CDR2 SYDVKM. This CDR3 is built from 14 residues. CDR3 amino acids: CASRKGGGRYEQYF. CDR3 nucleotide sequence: TGTGCCAGCAGGAAAGGGGGCGGGAGGTACGAGCAGTACTTC.

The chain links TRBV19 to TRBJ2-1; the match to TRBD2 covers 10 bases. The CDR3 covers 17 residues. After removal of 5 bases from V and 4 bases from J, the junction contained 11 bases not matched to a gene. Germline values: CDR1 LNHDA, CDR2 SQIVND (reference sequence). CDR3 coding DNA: TGTGCCAGTAGTGTAAGACTAGCGGGCCGACTATACAATGAGCAGTTCTTC. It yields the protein CASSVRLAGRLYNEQFF.

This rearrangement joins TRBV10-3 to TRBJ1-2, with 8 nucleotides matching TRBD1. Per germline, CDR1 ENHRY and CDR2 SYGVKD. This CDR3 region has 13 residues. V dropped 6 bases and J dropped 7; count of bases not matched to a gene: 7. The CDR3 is CAIRTGVESGYTF. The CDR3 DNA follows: TGTGCCATCAGGACAGGGGTAGAGTCTGGCTACACCTTC.

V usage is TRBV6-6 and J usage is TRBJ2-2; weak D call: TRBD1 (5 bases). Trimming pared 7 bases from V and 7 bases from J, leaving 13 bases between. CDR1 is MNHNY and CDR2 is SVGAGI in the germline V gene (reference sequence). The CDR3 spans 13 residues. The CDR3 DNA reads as TGTGCCAGCACCCCAGGGCAAAACGGGGAGCTGTTTTTT. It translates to CASTPGQNGELFF.

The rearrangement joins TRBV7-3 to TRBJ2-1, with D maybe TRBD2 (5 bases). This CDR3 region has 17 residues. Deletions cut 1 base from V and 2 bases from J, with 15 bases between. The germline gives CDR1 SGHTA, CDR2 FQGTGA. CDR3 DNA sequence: TGTGCCAGCAGCTTAAACGGTGGGAGTCCCCCCTACAATGAGCAGTTCTTC. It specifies CASSLNGGSPPYNEQFF.

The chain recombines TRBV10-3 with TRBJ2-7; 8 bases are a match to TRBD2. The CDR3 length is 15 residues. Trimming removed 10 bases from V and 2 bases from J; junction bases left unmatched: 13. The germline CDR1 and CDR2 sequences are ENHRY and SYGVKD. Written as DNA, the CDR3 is TGTGCCACCCTAGACTTAACTAGCGGCACCTACGAGCAGTACTTC. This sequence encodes CATLDLTSGTYEQYF.

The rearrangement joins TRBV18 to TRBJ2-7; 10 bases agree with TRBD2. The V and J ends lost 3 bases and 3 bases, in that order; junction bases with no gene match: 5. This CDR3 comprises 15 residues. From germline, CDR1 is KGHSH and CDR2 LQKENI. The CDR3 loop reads CASSPGLANHYEQYF. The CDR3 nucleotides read TGTGCCAGCTCACCGGGACTAGCGAACCACTACGAGCAGTACTTC.

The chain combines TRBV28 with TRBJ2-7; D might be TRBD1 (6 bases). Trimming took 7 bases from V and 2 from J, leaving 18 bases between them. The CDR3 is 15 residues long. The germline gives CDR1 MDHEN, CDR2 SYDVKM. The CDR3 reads CASMTPGQRPYEQYF. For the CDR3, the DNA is TGTGCCAGCATGACACCGGGACAACGTCCCTACGAGCAGTACTTC.

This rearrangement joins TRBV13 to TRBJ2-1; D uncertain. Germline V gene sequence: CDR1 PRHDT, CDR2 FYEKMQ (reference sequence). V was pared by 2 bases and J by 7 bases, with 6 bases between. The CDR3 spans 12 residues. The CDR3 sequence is CASSLLQNEQFF. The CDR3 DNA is TGTGCCAGCAGCTTACTGCAGAATGAGCAGTTCTTC.

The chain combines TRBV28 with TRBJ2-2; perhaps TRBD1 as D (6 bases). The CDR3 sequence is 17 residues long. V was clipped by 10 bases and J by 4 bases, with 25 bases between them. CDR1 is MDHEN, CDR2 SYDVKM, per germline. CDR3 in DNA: TGTGCCACAGCAGGGTATCAGGGGATTATCAGCACCGGGGAGCTGTTTTTT. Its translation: CATAGYQGIISTGELFF.

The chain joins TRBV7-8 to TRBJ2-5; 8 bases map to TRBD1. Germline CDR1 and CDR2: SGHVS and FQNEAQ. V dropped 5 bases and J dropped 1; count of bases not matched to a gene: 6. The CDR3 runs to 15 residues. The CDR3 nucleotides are TGTGCCAGCAGCCGGGACAGGCTCCTCCAAGAGACCCAGTACTTC. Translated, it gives CASSRDRLLQETQYF.

The DNA of the CDR3 is TGTGCCAGCAGTGCGACCCAGTCGAGACAGCGTCTCTTTCAAGAGACCCAGTACTTC. It codes for CASSATQSRQRLFQETQYF. V and J are TRBV6-1 and TRBJ2-5; D perhaps matches TRBD1 (5 bases). The germline V gene has CDR1 MNHNS and CDR2 SASEGT. V gave up 4 bases and J gave up 2 bases, with 26 bases separating them. This CDR3 is built from 19 residues.

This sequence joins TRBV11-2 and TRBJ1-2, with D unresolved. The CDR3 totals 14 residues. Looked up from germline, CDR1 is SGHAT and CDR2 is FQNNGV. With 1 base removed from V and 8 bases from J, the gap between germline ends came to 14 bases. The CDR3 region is CASSLGRHREGYTF. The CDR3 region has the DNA TGTGCCAGCAGCTTAGGCCGACATCGAGAAGGCTACACCTTC.